Below are 6 T cell receptor beta chains sequenced from a single sample in a study of metastatic and nonmetastatic thyroid tumors. The entire patient cohort was treatment-naive prior to thyroid surgery. TCRdb reanalyzed the PCR reads with MiXCR. The sample includes around 19,000 clones, around 28% of them seen just once. Sequencing was performed on tumor tissue. The receptors were gathered from a male donor with papillary thyroid cancer or a benign thyroid nodule (not recorded which). Some clones in this sample may be carry-over from other donors' samples.

V usage is TRBV20-1 and J usage is TRBJ2-7, with TRBD1 identical over 8 bases. With 6 bases clipped from V and 3 bases from J, the junction kept 19 bases outside the gene matches. Per the germline V gene, CDR1 is DFQATT and CDR2 is SNEGSKA (reference sequence). The CDR3 has 17 amino acids. The CDR3 nucleotides read TGCAGTGCCGAGCCTCAGGGGGCCCGGGGCTATGGCTACGAGCAGTACTTC. Protein: CSAEPQGARGYGYEQYF.

This clone was observed a few times. The CDR3 is CASNRVGYEQYF. As DNA, the CDR3 is TGTGCCAGCAACAGGGTTGGATACGAGCAGTACTTC. The chain is built from TRBV6-1 and TRBJ2-7; D is possibly TRBD1 (6 bases). CDR1 is MNHNS, CDR2 SASEGT, per germline. The CDR3 extends over 12 amino acids. The ends were cut back, 7 bases at V and 4 bases at J, with 11 bases in the middle.

The sample holds a few counts of this clone. Lacking the conserved final phenylalanine or tryptophan, this CDR3 likely reflects a read error. The V gene is TRBV6-5, the J gene TRBJ1-2; a weak D match, TRBD1 (5 bases). The ends were cut back, 2 bases at V and 7 bases at J, with 20 bases in the middle. From germline, CDR1 is MNHEY and CDR2 SVGAGI. CDR3 length equals 16 residues. The DNA for the CDR3 is TGTGCCAGCAGTTACGAACTCCGGACAAGGATAGGTGGCTACACCCTC. Protein sequence: CASSYELRTRIGGYTL.

This clone has just a few counts. The CDR3 ends on some other residue instead of the conserved phenylalanine or tryptophan, so this is likely a read error. The chain couples TRBV2 to TRBJ1-3, with 7 nucleotides matching TRBD1. The CDR3 totals 14 residues. Germline V gives CDR1 SNHLY, CDR2 FYNNEI. The CDR3 DNA reads TGTGCCAGAAAAACAGGGGACTCTGGATACACCATATATGTT. This gives the protein CARKTGDSGYTIYV.

This clone was seen ten or more times. V gene TRBV5-1 combines with J gene TRBJ2-3, with 7 positions matching TRBD2. V shed 6 bases and J 4 bases; nucleotides not matched to a gene: 8. CDR3 length: 14 residues. Germline V gives CDR1 SGHRS, CDR2 YFSETQ. The DNA of the CDR3 is TGCGCCAGCAACTCCGGGACTATTTCAGATACGCAGTATTTT. This sequence encodes CASNSGTISDTQYF. Based on the CDR3 plus reference TRBV5-1 and TRBJ2-3, the full variable domain is KAGVTQTPRYLIKTRGQQVTLSCSPISGHRSVSWYQQTPGQGLQFLFEYFSETQRNKGNFPGRFSGRQFSNSRSEMNVSTLELGDSALYLCASNSGTISDTQYFGPGTRLTVL.

This clone occurred many times. The chain uses TRBV4-1 and TRBJ2-5; 8 bases line up with TRBD1. The V gene's germline CDR1 is MGHRA and CDR2 YSYEKL. The junction had 5 bases not matched to a gene; V was cut back by 4 bases and J by 4 bases. This CDR3 is built from 14 residues. CDR3 nucleotide sequence: TGCGCCAGCAGCCCCTACGGACAGGGAGAGACCCAGTACTTC. Translating gives CASSPYGQGETQYF.